A selection of T cell receptor beta chains follows, all from one sample in a study of T cell clones after liver transplantation. TCRdb's copy holds only in-frame clones and misses some; the assay was immunoSEQ multiplex PCR. Among about 68,000 clones listed, almost 95% were seen once. This specimen was CD4+ T cells from blood, taken approximately 25 months after liver transplant. The receptors derive from a human patient who received a liver transplant. Part of the T cell pool may stem from the graft donor. The CDR3 runs from the conserved cysteine through the conserved F or W. The order of the fields is CDR3 protein, CDR3 DNA, V gene, D gene, J gene, clone size. A D gene is named only where the DNA matches it firmly. Rows give clone size only sometimes, using once, few, many, or a class for an expanded clone.

CASSLEHGSSSEQYF TGTGCCAGCAGCTTAGAACATGGGAGCTCCTCCGAGCAGTACTTC TRBV11-2 NA TRBJ2-7 NA
CASGNLFHSGANVLTF TGTGCTAGTGGTAACCTTTTCCACTCTGGGGCCAACGTCCTGACTTTC TRBV12-5 NA TRBJ2-6 NA
CASRPGVVTQHF TGCGCCAGCAGGCCGGGGGTTGTGACCCAGCATTTT TRBV5-1 NA TRBJ1-5 once
CASRGTATGPQHF TGTGCCAGCAGGGGGACAGCCACTGGGCCCCAGCATTTT TRBV28 TRBD1 TRBJ1-5 NA
CSVMERGGQPQHF TGCAGCGTTATGGAGAGGGGGGGTCAGCCCCAGCATTTT TRBV29-1 NA TRBJ1-5 NA
CASSEQGAETQYF TGCGCCAGCAGCGAACAGGGCGCGGAGACCCAGTACTTC TRBV5-1 NA TRBJ2-5 NA
CSVTRPGQGNTGELFF TGCAGCGTAACGCGACCGGGACAGGGGAACACCGGGGAGCTGTTTTTT TRBV29-1 TRBD1 TRBJ2-2 NA
CASSRAGGSRYNEQFF TGTGCCAGCAGCCGAGCGGGAGGCTCCCGTTACAATGAGCAGTTCTTC TRBV7-3 TRBD2 TRBJ2-1 NA
CASSLSIGSYEQYF TGTGCCAGCAGTTTATCGATAGGGTCCTACGAGCAGTACTTC TRBV27 NA TRBJ2-7 NA
CASSHTWGSAISYEQYF TGTGCCAGCAGCCACACCTGGGGCAGCGCCATCTCCTACGAGCAGTACTTC TRBV4-2 NA TRBJ2-7 NA
CATSSLTGQFSGNTIYF TGTGCCACCAGCAGCCTCACTGGACAGTTCTCTGGAAACACCATATATTTT TRBV15 NA TRBJ1-3 NA
CASSQRTSGRAPSSYEQYF TGTGCCAGCAGCCAAAGGACTAGCGGGAGAGCTCCGTCATCCTACGAGCAGTACTTC TRBV7-2 TRBD2 TRBJ2-7 NA
CASSLQGREETQYF TGTGCCAGCAGCTTACAGGGTCGGGAAGAGACCCAGTACTTC TRBV5-5 NA TRBJ2-5 NA
CASILGGDLTHEQFF NA TRBV6-1 NA TRBJ2-1 NA
CASSQASGLAGSYEQYF TGTGCCAGCTCACAGGCCTCTGGGCTAGCGGGATCCTACGAGCAGTACTTC TRBV18 TRBD2 TRBJ2-7 NA
CASSLGTAQETQYF TGTGCTAGCAGCTTAGGGACAGCTCAAGAGACCCAGTACTTC TRBV7-7 TRBD1 TRBJ2-5 NA